The rows below give T cell receptor beta chains drawn from one sample of a study of T cells in Graves' hyperthyroidism and ophthalmopathy. A single record per CDR3 protein comes from TCRdb applying MiXCR to the multiplex PCR reads. The sample records 300,000 to 450,000 distinct CDR3 sequences, around 20% being singletons. Sequenced input: blood. The receptors come from a man between 18 and 29 years old with Graves' ophthalmopathy. Each CDR3 is given with its conserved first and last residue. D genes are given only for firm matches. Size is stated for part of the rows, as once, few or many counts, or as a class when the clone is expanded.

TRBJ1-1	.	TRBV24-1	many	CATSDDVEAFF	TGTGCCACCAGTGACGACGTTGAAGCTTTCTTT
TRBJ1-2	.	TRBV11-2	many	CASSRGGLYGYTF	TGTGCCAGCTCGAGGGGGGGACTTTATGGCTACACCTTC
TRBJ1-1	TRBD1	TRBV9	many	CASSPLGGWTEAFF	TGTGCCAGCAGCCCGTTAGGGGGCTGGACTGAAGCTTTCTTT
TRBJ1-2	TRBD1	TRBV6-5	many	CASSYSEPGQGYGYTF	TGTGCCAGCAGTTACTCGGAGCCGGGACAGGGATACGGCTACACCTTC
TRBJ1-1	.	TRBV5-6	.	CASSLLPPGAEAFF	TGTGCCAGCAGCTTGCTCCCGCCGGGGGCTGAAGCTTTCTTT
TRBJ2-7	.	TRBV29-1	.	CSGRDGSSYEQYF	TGCAGCGGCCGGGACGGTAGCTCCTACGAGCAGTACTTC
TRBJ2-7	TRBD2	TRBV12-3/TRBV12-4	many	CASSPRPGLADHEQYF	TGTGCCAGCAGCCCCCGACCGGGACTAGCGGACCACGAGCAGTACTTC
TRBJ2-7	.	TRBV7-9	many	CASSLVSGGSSYEQYF	TGTGCCAGCAGCTTAGTCAGTGGAGGAAGCTCCTACGAGCAGTACTTC
TRBJ1-1	.	TRBV19	.	CASSIGGSTEAFF	TGTGCCAGTAGTATCGGGGGATCCACTGAAGCTTTCTTT
TRBJ2-1	.	TRBV2	many	CATISPNSSYNEQFF	TGTGCCACCATCTCTCCCAATAGCTCCTACAATGAGCAGTTCTTC
TRBJ1-1	.	TRBV19	few	CASSMAGHRTEAFF	TGTGCCAGTAGTATGGCAGGGCATAGGACTGAAGCTTTCTTT
TRBJ2-1	.	TRBV7-9	few	CASSLVPRRGEQFF	TGTGCCAGCAGCTTAGTCCCCAGGCGCGGGGAGCAGTTCTTC
TRBJ2-1	.	TRBV5-5	many	CASNLLSGPGNEQFF	TGTGCCAGCAACCTTCTTAGCGGCCCTGGGAATGAGCAGTTCTTC
TRBJ1-2	.	TRBV7-2	many	CASSLAHRSSYGYTF	TGTGCCAGCAGCTTAGCGCATAGATCCTCCTATGGCTACACCTTC
TRBJ1-2	.	TRBV6-1	many	CASSERLHYGYTF	TGTGCCAGCAGTGAGCGACTCCACTATGGCTACACCTTC
TRBJ1-2	.	TRBV28	many	CASSLMTDYGYTF	TGTGCCAGCAGTTTAATGACTGACTATGGCTACACCTTC
TRBJ1-2	.	TRBV29-1	.	CSADGGPGISYGYTF	TGCAGCGCCGACGGGGGACCCGGAATCTCCTATGGCTACACCTTC
TRBJ1-6	.	TRBV20-1	few	CSARYLEVGSPLHF	TGCAGTGCTAGGTATTTGGAGGTTGGGTCACCCCTCCACTTT
TRBJ2-1	.	TRBV5-1	many	CASSPTRAEQFF	TGCGCCAGCAGTCCCACCCGGGCCGAGCAGTTCTTC
TRBJ1-2	.	TRBV28	many	CASSWGPTAGSFYGYTF	TGTGCCAGCAGTTGGGGACCGACCGCGGGGAGCTTTTATGGCTACACCTTC
TRBJ1-1	.	TRBV18	many	CASREQAKAFF	TGTGCCAGCCGAGAACAGGCGAAAGCTTTCTTT
TRBJ2-7	.	TRBV28	.	CASSPDSVEQYF	TGTGCCAGCAGTCCCGATAGCGTCGAGCAGTACTTC
TRBJ2-7	.	TRBV7-9	many	CASSEAAGSHYEQYF	TGTGCCAGCAGTGAAGCAGCCGGCAGCCACTACGAGCAGTACTTC
TRBJ2-1	TRBD2	TRBV18	many	CASSAGGSYNEQFF	TGTGCCAGCTCCGCGGGGGGCTCCTACAATGAGCAGTTCTTC
TRBJ1-1	.	TRBV6-1	many	CASTLDGNTEAFF	TGTGCCAGCACCCTGGACGGAAACACTGAAGCTTTCTTT
TRBJ1-1	.	TRBV12-3/TRBV12-4	few	CASSLQVGNTEAFF	TGTGCCAGCAGTTTACAGGTGGGGAACACTGAAGCTTTCTTT
TRBJ2-2	.	TRBV27	few	CATSGGGEVTGELFF	TGTGCCACCTCAGGAGGAGGGGAGGTAACCGGGGAGCTGTTTTTT
TRBJ2-1	TRBD2	TRBV28	many	CASSSPVAGADNEQFF	TGTGCCAGCAGTTCGCCAGTAGCGGGGGCCGACAATGAGCAGTTCTTC
TRBJ2-7	TRBD2	TRBV7-2	.	CASSFASGSNEQYF	TGTGCCAGCAGCTTCGCTAGCGGGAGTAACGAGCAGTACTTC
TRBJ2-1	.	TRBV4-1	many	CASRAVGQNEQFF	TGCGCCAGCAGGGCAGTTGGTCAGAATGAGCAGTTCTTC
TRBJ1-6	TRBD1	TRBV5-1	few	CASSATGQGNSPLHF	TGCGCCAGCAGCGCCACGGGACAGGGGAATTCACCCCTCCACTTT
TRBJ2-7	.	TRBV2	many	CASSRDGVSYEQYF	TGTGCCAGCAGTAGAGACGGGGTCTCCTACGAGCAGTACTTC
TRBJ1-1	.	TRBV7-6	many	CASSPAHKALNTEAFF	TGTGCCAGCAGCCCGGCCCATAAAGCGCTGAACACTGAAGCTTTCTTT
TRBJ1-1	.	TRBV10-3	many	CAISERGRGTEAFF	TGTGCCATCAGTGAGCGGGGGCGCGGCACTGAAGCTTTCTTT
TRBJ1-1	.	TRBV16	many	CASSQSGINTEAFF	TGTGCCAGCAGCCAATCGGGCATAAATACTGAAGCTTTCTTT
TRBJ2-2	.	TRBV19	.	CASSIGGPTTNTGELFF	TGTGCCAGTAGTATTGGTGGACCGACCACGAACACCGGGGAGCTGTTTTTT
TRBJ2-5	.	TRBV7-9	many	CASSLNGARETQYF	TGTGCCAGCAGCTTAAACGGGGCGCGCGAGACCCAGTACTTC
TRBJ2-1	.	TRBV9	few	CASSGGTLEIEQFF	TGTGCCAGCAGCGGGGGGACCCTAGAGATTGAGCAGTTCTTC
TRBJ1-1	TRBD1	TRBV12-3/TRBV12-4	.	CASGGAGDSGMNTEASF	TGTGCCAGCGGGGGGGCGGGGGACAGCGGAATGAACACTGAAGCGTCCTTT
TRBJ2-1	.	TRBV5-1	.	CASSLLSSVNEQFF	TGCGCCAGCAGCTTGCTGAGTAGCGTCAATGAGCAGTTCTTC
TRBJ2-6	TRBD1	TRBV13	.	CASSSTGEPRASGANVLTF	TGTGCCAGCAGCTCGACAGGGGAACCGAGAGCGTCTGGGGCCAACGTCCTGACTTTC
TRBJ1-6	.	TRBV14	many	CASSQEGNSPLHF	TGTGCCAGCAGCCAAGAGGGAAATTCACCCCTCCACTTT
TRBJ1-1	TRBD1	TRBV2	once	CASLHRDRGLEAFF	TGTGCCAGCTTACACCGGGACAGGGGGCTTGAAGCTTTCTTT
TRBJ1-5	.	TRBV6-6	many	CASSYASGGNQPQHF	TGTGCCAGCAGTTACGCCTCCGGGGGCAATCAGCCCCAGCATTTT
TRBJ1-2	.	TRBV12-3/TRBV12-4	many	CASTSGEGNGYTF	TGTGCCAGCACCTCAGGAGAGGGGAATGGCTACACCTTC
TRBJ1-2	.	TRBV7-9	many	CASSYQGTGTEGYTF	TGTGCCAGCAGCTACCAGGGAACGGGTACGGAAGGCTACACCTTC
TRBJ1-6	.	TRBV19	.	CASEGTGGHNSPLHF	TGTGCCAGTGAAGGGACCGGGGGCCATAATTCACCCCTCCACTTT
TRBJ1-1	.	TRBV9	.	CASSVDLMNTEAFF	TGTGCCAGCAGCGTAGACCTAATGAACACTGAAGCTTTCTTT
TRBJ1-1	.	TRBV4-1	.	CASSLKKDSENTEAFF	TGCGCCAGCAGCCTGAAGAAGGACAGCGAGAACACTGAAGCTTTCTTT
TRBJ1-1	.	TRBV9	few	CASSVSARGNTEAFF	TGTGCCAGCAGCGTAAGTGCAAGGGGGAACACTGAAGCTTTCTTT
TRBJ2-5	.	TRBV2	many	CASSGMVRALIETQYF	TGTGCCAGCAGCGGAATGGTGAGAGCTCTGATCGAGACCCAGTACTTC
TRBJ2-6	.	TRBV5-5	.	CASTLGPGSSGANVLTF	TGTGCCAGCACCCTAGGCCCAGGTAGCTCTGGGGCCAACGTCCTGACTTTC
TRBJ1-1	.	TRBV19	.	CASSIPLRQGGTEAFF	TGTGCCAGTAGTATACCCCTGAGGCAGGGCGGCACTGAAGCTTTCTTT
TRBJ2-7	.	TRBV18	many	CASSPRGYDEQYF	TGTGCCAGCTCACCCAGGGGTTACGACGAGCAGTACTTC
TRBJ2-1	.	TRBV20-1	many	CSAPQGEQFF	TGCAGTGCTCCTCAGGGCGAGCAGTTCTTC
TRBJ2-2	.	TRBV14	few	CASSQLVHGGELFF	TGTGCCAGCAGCCAATTAGTCCATGGCGGGGAGCTGTTTTTT
TRBJ2-7	.	TRBV3-1	many	CASSPRAGLDEQYF	TGTGCCAGCAGCCCCCGGGCGGGGCTCGACGAGCAGTACTTC
TRBJ1-1	.	TRBV5-1	.	CASSWSSPGYTEAFF	TGCGCCAGCAGCTGGAGCAGCCCCGGGTACACTGAAGCTTTCTTT
TRBJ1-5	.	TRBV28	many	CASSPRPSNSNQPQHF	TGTGCCAGCAGTCCTAGACCGTCTAATAGCAATCAGCCCCAGCATTTT
TRBJ1-6	TRBD1	TRBV7-9	few	CASSLGGQGPNSPLHF	TGTGCCAGCAGCCTAGGAGGACAGGGCCCTAATTCACCCCTCCACTTT